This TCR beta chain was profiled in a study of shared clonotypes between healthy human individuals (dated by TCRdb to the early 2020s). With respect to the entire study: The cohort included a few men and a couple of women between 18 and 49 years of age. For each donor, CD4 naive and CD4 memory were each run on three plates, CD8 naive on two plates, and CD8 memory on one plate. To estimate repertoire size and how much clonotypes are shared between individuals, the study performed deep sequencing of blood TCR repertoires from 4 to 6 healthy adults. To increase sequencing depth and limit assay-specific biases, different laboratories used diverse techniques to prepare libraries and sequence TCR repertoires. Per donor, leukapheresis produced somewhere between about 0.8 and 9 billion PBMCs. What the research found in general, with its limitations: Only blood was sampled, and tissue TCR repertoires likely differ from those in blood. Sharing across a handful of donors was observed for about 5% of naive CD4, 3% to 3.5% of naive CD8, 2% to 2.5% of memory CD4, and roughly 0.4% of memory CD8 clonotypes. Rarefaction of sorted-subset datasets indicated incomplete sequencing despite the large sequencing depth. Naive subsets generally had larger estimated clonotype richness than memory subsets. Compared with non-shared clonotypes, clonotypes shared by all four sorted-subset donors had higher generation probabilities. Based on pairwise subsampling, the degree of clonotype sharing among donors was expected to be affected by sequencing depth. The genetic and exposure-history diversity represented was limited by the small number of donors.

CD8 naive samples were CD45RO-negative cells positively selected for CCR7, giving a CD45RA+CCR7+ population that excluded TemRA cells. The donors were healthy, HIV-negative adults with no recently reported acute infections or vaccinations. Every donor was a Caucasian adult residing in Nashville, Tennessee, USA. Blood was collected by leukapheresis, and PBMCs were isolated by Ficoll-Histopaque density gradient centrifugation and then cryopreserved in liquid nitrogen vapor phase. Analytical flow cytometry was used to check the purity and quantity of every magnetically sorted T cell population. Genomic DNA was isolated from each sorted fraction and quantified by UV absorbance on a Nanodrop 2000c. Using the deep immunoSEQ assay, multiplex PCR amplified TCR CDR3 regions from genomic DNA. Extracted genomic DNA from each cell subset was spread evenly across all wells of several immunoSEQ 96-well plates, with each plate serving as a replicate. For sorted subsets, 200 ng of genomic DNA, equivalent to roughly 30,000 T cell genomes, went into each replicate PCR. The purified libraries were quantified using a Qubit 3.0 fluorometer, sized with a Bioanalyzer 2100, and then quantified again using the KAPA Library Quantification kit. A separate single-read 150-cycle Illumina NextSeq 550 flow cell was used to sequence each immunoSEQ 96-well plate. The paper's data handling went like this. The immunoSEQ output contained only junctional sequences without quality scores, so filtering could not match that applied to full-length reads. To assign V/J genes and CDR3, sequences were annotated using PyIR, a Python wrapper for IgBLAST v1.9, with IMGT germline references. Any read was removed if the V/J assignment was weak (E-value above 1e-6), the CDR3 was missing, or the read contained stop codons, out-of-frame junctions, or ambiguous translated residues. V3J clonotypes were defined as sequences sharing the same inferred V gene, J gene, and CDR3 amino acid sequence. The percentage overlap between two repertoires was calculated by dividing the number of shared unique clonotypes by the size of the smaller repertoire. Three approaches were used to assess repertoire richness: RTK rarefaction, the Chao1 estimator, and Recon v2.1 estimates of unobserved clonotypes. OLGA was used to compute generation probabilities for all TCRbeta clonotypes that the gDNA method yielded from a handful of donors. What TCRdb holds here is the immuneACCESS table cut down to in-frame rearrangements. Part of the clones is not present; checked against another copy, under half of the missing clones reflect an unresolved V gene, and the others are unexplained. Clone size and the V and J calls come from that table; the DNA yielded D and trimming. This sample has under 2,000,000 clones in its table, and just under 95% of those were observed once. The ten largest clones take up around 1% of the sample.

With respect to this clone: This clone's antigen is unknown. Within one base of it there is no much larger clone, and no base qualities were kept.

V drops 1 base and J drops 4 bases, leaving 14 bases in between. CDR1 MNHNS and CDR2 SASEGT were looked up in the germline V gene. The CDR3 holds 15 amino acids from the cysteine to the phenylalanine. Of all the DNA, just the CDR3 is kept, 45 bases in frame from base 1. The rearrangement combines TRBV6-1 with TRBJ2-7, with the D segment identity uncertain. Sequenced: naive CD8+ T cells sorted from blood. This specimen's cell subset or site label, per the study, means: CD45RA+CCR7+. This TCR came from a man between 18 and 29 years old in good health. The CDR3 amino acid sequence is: CASSEGPPQIYEQYF. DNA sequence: TGTGCCAGCAGTGAAGGCCCGCCCCAGATTTACGAGCAGTACTTC.